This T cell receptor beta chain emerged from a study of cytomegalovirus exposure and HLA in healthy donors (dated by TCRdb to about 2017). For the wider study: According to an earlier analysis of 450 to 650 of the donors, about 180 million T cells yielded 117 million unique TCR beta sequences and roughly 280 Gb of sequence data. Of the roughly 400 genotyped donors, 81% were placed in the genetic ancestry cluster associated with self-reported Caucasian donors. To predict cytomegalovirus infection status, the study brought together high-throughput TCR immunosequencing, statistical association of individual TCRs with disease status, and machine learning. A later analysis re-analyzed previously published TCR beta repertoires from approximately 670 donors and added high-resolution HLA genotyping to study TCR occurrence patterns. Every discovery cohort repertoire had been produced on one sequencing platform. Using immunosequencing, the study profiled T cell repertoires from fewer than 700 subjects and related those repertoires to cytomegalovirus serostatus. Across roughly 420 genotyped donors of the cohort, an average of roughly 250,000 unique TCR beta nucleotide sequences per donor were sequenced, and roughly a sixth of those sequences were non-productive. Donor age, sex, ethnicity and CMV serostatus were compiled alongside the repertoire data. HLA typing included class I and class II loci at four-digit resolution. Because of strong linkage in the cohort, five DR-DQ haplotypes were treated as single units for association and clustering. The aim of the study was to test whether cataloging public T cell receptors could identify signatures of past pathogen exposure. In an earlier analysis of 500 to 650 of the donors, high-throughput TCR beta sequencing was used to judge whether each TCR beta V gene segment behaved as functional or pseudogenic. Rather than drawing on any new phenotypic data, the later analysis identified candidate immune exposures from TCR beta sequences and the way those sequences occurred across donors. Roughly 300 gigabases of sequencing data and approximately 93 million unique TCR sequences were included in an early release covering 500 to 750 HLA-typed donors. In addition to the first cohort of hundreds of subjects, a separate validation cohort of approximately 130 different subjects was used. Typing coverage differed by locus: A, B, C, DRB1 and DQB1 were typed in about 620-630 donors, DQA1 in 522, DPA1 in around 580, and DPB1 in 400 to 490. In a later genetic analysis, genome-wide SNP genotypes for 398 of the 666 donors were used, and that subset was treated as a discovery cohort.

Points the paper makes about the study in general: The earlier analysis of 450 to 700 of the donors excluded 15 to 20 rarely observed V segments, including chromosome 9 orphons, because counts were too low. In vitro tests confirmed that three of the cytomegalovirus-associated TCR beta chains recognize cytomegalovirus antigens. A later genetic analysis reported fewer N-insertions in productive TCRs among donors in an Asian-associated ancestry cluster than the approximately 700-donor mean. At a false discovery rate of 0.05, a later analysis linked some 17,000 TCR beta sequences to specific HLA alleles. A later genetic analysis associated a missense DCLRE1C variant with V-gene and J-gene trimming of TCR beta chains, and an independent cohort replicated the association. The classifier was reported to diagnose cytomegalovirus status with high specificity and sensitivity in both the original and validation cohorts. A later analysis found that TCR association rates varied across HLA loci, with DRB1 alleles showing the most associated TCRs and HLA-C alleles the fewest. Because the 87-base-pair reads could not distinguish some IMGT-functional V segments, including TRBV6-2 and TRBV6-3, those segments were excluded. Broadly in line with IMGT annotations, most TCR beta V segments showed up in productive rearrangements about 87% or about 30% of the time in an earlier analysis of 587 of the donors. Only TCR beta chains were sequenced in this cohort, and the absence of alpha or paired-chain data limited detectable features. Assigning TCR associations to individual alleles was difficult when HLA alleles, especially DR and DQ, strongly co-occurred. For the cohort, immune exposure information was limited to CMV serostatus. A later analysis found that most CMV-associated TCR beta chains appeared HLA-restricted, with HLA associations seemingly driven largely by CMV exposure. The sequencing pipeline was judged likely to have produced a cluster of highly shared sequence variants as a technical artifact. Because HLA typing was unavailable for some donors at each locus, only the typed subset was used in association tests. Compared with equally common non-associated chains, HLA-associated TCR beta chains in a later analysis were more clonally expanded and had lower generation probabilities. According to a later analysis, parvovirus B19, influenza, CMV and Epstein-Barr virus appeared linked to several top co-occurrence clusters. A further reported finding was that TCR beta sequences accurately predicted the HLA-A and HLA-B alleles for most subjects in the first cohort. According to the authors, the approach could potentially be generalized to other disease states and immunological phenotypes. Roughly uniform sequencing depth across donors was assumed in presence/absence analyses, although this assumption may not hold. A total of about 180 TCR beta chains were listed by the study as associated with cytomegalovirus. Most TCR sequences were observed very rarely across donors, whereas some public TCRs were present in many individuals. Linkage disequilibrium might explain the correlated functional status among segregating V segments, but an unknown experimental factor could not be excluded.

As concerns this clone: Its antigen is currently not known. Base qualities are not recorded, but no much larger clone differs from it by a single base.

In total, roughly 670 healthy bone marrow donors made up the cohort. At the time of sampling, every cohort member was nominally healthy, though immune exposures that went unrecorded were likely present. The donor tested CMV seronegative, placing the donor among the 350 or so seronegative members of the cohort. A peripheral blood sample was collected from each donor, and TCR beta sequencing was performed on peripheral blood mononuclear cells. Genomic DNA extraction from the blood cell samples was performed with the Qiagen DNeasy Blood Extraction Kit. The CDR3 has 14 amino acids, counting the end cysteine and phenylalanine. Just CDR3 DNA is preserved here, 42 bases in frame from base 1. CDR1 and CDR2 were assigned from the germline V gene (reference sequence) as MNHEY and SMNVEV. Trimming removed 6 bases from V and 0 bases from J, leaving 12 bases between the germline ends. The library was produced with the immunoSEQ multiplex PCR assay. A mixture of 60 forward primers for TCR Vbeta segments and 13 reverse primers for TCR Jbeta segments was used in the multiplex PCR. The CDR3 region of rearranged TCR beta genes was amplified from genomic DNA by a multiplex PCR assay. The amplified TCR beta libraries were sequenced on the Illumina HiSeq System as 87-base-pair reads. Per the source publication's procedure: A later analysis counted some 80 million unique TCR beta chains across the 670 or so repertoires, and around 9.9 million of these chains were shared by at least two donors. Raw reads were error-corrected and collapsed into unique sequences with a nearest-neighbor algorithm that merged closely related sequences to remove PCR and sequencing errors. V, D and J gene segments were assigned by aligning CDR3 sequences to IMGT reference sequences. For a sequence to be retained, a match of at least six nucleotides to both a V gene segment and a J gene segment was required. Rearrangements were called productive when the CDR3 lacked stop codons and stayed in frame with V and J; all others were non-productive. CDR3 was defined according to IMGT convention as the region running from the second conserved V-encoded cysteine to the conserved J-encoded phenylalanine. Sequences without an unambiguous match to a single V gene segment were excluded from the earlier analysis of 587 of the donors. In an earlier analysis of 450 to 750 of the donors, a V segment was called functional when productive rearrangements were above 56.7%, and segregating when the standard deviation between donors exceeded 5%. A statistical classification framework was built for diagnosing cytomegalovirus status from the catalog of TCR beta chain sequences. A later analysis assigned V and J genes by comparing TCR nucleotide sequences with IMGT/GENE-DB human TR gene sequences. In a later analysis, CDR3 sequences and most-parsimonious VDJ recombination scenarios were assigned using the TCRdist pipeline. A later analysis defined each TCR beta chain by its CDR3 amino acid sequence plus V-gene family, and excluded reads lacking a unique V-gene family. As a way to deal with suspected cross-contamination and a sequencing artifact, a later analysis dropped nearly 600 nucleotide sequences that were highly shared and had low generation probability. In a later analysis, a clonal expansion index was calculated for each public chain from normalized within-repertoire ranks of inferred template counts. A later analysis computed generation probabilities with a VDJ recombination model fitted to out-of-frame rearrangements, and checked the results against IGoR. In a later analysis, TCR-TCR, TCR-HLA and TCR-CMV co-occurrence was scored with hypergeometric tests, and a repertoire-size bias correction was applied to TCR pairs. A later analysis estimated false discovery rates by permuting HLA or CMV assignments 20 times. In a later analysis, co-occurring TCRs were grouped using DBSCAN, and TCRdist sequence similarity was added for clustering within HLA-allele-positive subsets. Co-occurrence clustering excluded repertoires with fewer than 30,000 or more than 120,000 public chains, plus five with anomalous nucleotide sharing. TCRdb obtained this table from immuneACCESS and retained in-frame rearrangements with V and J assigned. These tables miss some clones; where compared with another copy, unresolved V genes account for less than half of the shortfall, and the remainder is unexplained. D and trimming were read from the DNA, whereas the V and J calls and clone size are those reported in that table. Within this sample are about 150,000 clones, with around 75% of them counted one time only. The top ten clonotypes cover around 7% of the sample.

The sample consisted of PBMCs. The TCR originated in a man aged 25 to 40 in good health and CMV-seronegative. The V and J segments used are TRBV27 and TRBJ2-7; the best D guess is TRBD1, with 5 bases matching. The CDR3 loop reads CASRPGFPSYEQYF. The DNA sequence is TGTGCCAGCAGGCCAGGGTTCCCCTCCTACGAGCAGTACTTC.